This TCR beta chain emerged from a study of blood T cell repertoires in COVID-19. About the research overall: From T cells, B-cell-depleted T cells, or PBMCs came the material, which was cDNA or gDNA.

The V and J ends lost 5 bases and 4 bases respectively, with 18 bases between them. This CDR3 region has 15 residues. Germline CDR1 is MNHEY and CDR2 is SVGAGI. Clones were read by immunoSEQ multiplex PCR, and TCRdb kept only the in-frame ones, dropping some. Here the sample spans roughly 5,500 clones, approximately 82% being singletons. This chain connects TRBV6-5 to TRBJ2-7; tentatively, D is TRBD2 (5 bases). The receptor was derived from a human donor with active COVID-19. The donor label of this sample is uncertain. Sequencing was carried out using peripheral blood. CDR3 sequence (DNA): TGTGCCAGCAGTAGCCCCCGGGGTGGTAATTACGAGCAGTACGTC. The encoded protein is CASSSPRGGNYEQYV.